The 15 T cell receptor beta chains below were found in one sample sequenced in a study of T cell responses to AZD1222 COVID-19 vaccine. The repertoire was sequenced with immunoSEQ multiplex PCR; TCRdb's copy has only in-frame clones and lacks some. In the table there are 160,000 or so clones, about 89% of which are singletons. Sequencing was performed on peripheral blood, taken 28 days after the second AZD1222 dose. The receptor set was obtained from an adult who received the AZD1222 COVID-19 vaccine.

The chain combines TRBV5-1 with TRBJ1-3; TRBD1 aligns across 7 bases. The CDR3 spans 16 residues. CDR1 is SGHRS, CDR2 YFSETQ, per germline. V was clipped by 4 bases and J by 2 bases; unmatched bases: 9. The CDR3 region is CASSPGGGLAGNTIYF. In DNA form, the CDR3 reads TGCGCCAGCAGCCCAGGGGGGGGCCTGGCTGGAAACACCATATATTTT. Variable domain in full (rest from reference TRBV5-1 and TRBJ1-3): KAGVTQTPRYLIKTRGQQVTLSCSPISGHRSVSWYQQTPGQGLQFLFEYFSETQRNKGNFPGRFSGRQFSNSRSEMNVSTLELGDSALYLCASSPGGGLAGNTIYFGEGSWLTVV.

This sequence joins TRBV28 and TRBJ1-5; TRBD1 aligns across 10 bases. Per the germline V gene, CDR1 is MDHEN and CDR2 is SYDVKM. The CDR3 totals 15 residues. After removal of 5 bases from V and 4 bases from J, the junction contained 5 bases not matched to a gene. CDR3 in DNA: TGTGCCAGCAGTGACCGGGACAGGGGAAATCAGCCCCAGCATTTT. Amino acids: CASSDRDRGNQPQHF.

The CDR3 coding sequence is TGTGCCAGCAGCGTAGCCTTGGAGTTCTCGGGAAACACCATATATTTT. This translates into CASSVALEFSGNTIYF. V and J are TRBV9 and TRBJ1-3; D is unclear. The V and J ends lost 0 bases and 4 bases respectively, with 14 bases between them. Germline CDR1 and CDR2: SGDLS and YYNGEE. There are 16 residues in the CDR3.

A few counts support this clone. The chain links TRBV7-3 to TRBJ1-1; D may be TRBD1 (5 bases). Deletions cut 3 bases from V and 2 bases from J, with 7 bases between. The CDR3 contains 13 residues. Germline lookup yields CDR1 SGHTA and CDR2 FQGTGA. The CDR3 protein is CASSFQGNTEAFF. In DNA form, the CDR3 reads TGTGCCAGCAGCTTTCAGGGAAACACTGAAGCTTTCTTT.

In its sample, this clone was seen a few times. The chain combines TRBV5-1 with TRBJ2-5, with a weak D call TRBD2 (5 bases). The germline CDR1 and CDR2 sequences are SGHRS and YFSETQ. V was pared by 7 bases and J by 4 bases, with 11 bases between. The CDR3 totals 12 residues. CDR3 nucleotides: TGCGCCAGCGAAAAGGCGGGAGAGACCCAGTACTTC. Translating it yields CASEKAGETQYF.

DNA for the CDR3: TGTGCCAGCAGTTGGGACAGGGGTTGGGAGCAGTACTTC. Its protein product is CASSWDRGWEQYF. The chain links TRBV5-6 to TRBJ2-7; 10 bases map to TRBD1. This CDR3 comprises 13 residues. Germline V gene lookup returns CDR1 SGHDT and CDR2 YYEEEE. Germline trimming cut 5 bases from V and 7 bases from J; bases unmatched to any gene: 6.

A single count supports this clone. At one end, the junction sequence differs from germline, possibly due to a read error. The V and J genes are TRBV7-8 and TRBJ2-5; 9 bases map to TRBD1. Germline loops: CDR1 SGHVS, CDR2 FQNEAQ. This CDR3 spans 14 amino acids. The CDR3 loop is CASTDLGQGTPTDF. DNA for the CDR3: TGTGCCAGCACCGACCTTGGACAGGGGACCCCCACGGACTTC.

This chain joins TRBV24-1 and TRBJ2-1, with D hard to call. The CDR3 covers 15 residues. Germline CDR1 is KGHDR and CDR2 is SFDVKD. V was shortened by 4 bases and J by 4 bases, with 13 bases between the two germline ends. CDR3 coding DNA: TGTGCCACCAGTGACCCCGGAGTTGTGTACAATGAGCAGTTCTTC. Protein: CATSDPGVVYNEQFF.

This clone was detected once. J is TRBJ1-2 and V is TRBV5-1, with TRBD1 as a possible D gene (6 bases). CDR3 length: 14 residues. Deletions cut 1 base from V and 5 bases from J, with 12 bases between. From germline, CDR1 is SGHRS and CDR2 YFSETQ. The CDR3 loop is CASSLTRGFYGYTF. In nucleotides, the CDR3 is TGCGCCAGCAGCTTGACCAGGGGATTTTATGGCTACACCTTC. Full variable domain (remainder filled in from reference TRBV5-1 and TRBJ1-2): KAGVTQTPRYLIKTRGQQVTLSCSPISGHRSVSWYQQTPGQGLQFLFEYFSETQRNKGNFPGRFSGRQFSNSRSEMNVSTLELGDSALYLCASSLTRGFYGYTFGSGTRLTVV.

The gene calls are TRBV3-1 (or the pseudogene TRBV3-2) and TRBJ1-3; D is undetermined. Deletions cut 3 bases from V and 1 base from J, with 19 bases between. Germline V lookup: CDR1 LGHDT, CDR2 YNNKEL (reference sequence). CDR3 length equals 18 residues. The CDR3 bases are TGTGCCAGCAGCCATCCTCCTGGCAGTCCGGCTTCTGGAAACACCATATATTTT. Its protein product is CASSHPPGSPASGNTIYF.

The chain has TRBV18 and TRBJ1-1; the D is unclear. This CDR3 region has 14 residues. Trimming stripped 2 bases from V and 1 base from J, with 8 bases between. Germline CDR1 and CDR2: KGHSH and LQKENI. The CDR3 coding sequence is TGTGCCAGCTCACCAAGGACGGGGAACACTGAAGCTTTCTTT. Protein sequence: CASSPRTGNTEAFF.

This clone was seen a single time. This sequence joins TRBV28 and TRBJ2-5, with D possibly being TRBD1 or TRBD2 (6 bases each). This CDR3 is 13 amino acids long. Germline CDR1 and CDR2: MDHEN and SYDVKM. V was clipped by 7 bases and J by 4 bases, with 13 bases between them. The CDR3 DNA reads TGTGCCAGCACTCCCGGAGGGGGAGAGACCCAGTACTTC. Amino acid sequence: CASTPGGGETQYF.

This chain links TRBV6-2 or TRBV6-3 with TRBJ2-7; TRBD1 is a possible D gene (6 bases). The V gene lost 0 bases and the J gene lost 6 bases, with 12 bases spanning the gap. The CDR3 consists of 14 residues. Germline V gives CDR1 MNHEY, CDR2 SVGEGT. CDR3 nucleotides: TGTGCCAGCAGTTACTCGGGCAGGGGACCCGAGCAGTACTTC. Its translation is CASSYSGRGPEQYF.

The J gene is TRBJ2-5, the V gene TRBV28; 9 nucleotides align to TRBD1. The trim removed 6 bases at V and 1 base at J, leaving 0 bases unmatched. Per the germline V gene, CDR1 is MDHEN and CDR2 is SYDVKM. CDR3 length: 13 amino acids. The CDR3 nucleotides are TGTGCCAGCAGGGGACAGGGCCAAGAGACCCAGTACTTC. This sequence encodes CASRGQGQETQYF.

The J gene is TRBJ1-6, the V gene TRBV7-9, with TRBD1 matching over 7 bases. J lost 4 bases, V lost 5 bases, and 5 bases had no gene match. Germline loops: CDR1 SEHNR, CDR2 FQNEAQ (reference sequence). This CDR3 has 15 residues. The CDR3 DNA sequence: TGTGCCAGCAGCCAGGGGGGGGATTATAATTCACCCCTCCACTTT. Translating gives CASSQGGDYNSPLHF.